This TCR beta chain comes out of a study of response to subunit inactivated influenza vaccine. Overall study results and limits: T cells newly recruited by each seasonal influenza vaccination are few, the authors suggested.

This CDR3 is 17 amino acids long. V gave up 5 bases and J gave up 0 bases; unmatched junction bases: 5. TCRdb re-analysed the RT-PCR reads in MiXCR, keeping a single row per CDR3 protein. The sample yields about 650,000 distinct CDR3 sequences, less than 20% seen once. Concerning this clonotype: The antigen is unknown.

The sequences come from PBMCs from blood, collected less than 13 days after vaccination. The chain is built from TRBV12-3 or TRBV12-4 and TRBJ2-7; 15 bases align to TRBD2. This clonotype was sampled from a man between 45 and 60 years old who received an inactivated influenza vaccine. The CDR3 is CASSGTSGGRASYEQYF. The CDR3, as DNA: TGTGCCAGCAGTGGGACTAGCGGGGGGAGAGCCTCCTACGAGCAGTACTTC.